One and the same sample provided the 7 T cell receptor beta chains below, sequenced in a study of Graves' ophthalmopathy and Graves' hyperthyroidism. RNA transcripts yielded amplified TCR beta CDR3 regions. Scientists carried out first-round RT-PCR using HTBI primers and then a second-round multiplex PCR. In TCRdb, the multiplex PCR reads were re-called with MiXCR into one record per CDR3 protein. The table has roughly 700,000 distinct CDR3 sequences, approximately 40% seen once. Input material: peripheral blood. These receptors all stem from an adult man with Graves' ophthalmopathy.

This clonotype was seen repeatedly, ten times or more. The genes are TRBV19 and TRBJ2-7; maybe TRBD2 (5 bases). Germline loops: CDR1 LNHDA, CDR2 SQIVND (reference sequence). The V and J ends lost 5 bases and 8 bases respectively, with 13 bases between them. The CDR3 length is 12 residues. The CDR3 DNA follows: TGTGCCAGTAGTGGACGGGGATCTAAGCAGTACTTC. It encodes CASSGRGSKQYF.

The count of this clonotype is one. The rearrangement uses TRBV4-1 and TRBJ1-5; weak D call: TRBD1 (6 bases). Germline CDR1 reads MGHRA; CDR2 reads YSYEKL. CDR3 size: 17 residues. V was shortened by 0 bases and J by 6 bases, with 18 bases between the two germline ends. The CDR3: CASSQDGSPGAAQPQHF. CDR3 nucleotide sequence: TGCGCCAGCAGCCAAGATGGTAGTCCGGGGGCTGCTCAGCCCCAGCATTTT.

A few counts support this clonotype. The rearrangement uses TRBV7-9 and TRBJ2-7; TRBD1 aligns across 7 bases. This CDR3 spans 16 amino acids. V shed 2 bases, J shed 4 bases, and the junction held 11 bases outside the gene matches. The germline CDR1 and CDR2 sequences are SEHNR and FQNEAQ (reference sequence). The chain's CDR3 is CASSLIRWQGVYEQYF. Written as DNA, the CDR3 is TGTGCCAGCAGCTTAATCCGTTGGCAGGGGGTATACGAGCAGTACTTC.

This rearrangement joins TRBV2 to TRBJ2-7; D is possibly TRBD2 (6 bases). The germline V and J ends were trimmed by 7 bases and 7 bases, with 17 bases remaining between them. In germline, CDR1 is SNHLY, CDR2 FYNNEI. This CDR3 comprises 13 residues. The CDR3 nucleotides read TGTGCCAGCACTTGGGGAGGTCCCGGGGAGCAGTACTTC. The encoded protein is CASTWGGPGEQYF.

The table lists this clonotype with many counts. This rearrangement joins TRBV9 to TRBJ1-1; unclear D gene. The CDR3 loop spans 14 amino acids. Germline-derived CDR1 and CDR2 are SGDLS and YYNGEE. The ends were cut back, 4 bases at V and 0 bases at J, with 10 bases in the middle. This chain's CDR3 is CASSPGRVNTEAFF. DNA of the CDR3: TGTGCCAGCAGCCCCGGACGGGTGAACACTGAAGCTTTCTTT.

With regard to this clonotype: The CDR3 does not end in the conserved phenylalanine or tryptophan, so this is likely a read error. It is unclear where the CDR3 begins or ends on the DNA, so no DNA is shown, and the CDR3 is as TCRdb lists it. The rearrangement uses TRBV7-9 and TRBJ2-2; the table assigns TRBD1, which was not confirmed against the DNA. The CDR3 contains 9 residues when both ends are counted. Per germline, CDR1 SEHNR and CDR2 FQNEAQ (reference sequence). The CDR3 is CASSLARDS.

This clonotype was counted once. The rearrangement joins TRBV11-2 to TRBJ1-2, with 8 bases identical to TRBD1. The CDR3 covers 16 residues. Germline V gives CDR1 SGHAT, CDR2 FQNNGV. Unmatched junction bases numbered 6, after V lost 1 base and J lost 2 bases. The CDR3 sequence is CASSLVAGGANYGYTF. DNA for the CDR3: TGTGCCAGCAGCTTAGTGGCAGGGGGCGCCAACTATGGCTACACCTTC.